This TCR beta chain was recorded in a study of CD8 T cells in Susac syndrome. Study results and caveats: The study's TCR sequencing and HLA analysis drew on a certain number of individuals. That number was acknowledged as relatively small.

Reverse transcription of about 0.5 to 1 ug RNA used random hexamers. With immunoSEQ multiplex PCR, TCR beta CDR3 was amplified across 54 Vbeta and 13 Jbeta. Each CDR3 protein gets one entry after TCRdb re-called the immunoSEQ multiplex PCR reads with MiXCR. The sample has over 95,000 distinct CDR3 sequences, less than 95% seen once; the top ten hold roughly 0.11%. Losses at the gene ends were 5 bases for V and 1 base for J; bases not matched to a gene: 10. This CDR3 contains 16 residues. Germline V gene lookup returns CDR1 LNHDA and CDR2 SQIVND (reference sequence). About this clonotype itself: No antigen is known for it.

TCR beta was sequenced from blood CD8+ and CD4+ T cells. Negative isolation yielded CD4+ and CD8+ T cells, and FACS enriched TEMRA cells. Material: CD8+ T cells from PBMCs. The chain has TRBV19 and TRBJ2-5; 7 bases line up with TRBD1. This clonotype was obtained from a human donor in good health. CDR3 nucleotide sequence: TGTGCCAGTAGTTCCAGCCAAGGGACAGCCCAAGAGACCCAGTACTTC. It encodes CASSSSQGTAQETQYF.